Below are 12 T cell receptor beta chains sequenced from a single sample in a study of CD4+ T cells in melanoma. Assay used: immunoSEQ multiplex PCR; TCRdb lists only in-frame clones, some missing. The repertoire holds some 16,000 clones, around 69% seen once, with approximately 12% in the top ten. Sequencing was carried out using cells from a culture (not recorded whether cultured in vitro). These receptor sequences come from a human donor with melanoma.

The chain joins TRBV6-1 to TRBJ2-7, with D possibly being TRBD1 (5 bases). Trimming removed 2 bases from V and 0 bases from J, with 14 bases in between. The CDR3 contains 16 residues. Germline CDR1 reads MNHNS; CDR2 reads SASEGT. The chain's CDR3 is CASSETSQGPSYEQYF. CDR3 nucleotides: TGTGCCAGCAGTGAAACCAGCCAGGGCCCCTCCTACGAGCAGTACTTC.

The gene calls are TRBV5-1 and TRBJ2-3; D gene uncertain. The CDR3 sequence is 14 residues long. CDR1 SGHRS and CDR2 YFSETQ come from the germline V gene. V lost 0 bases to trimming and J lost 2 bases, with 7 bases between them. For the CDR3, the DNA is TGCGCCAGCAGCTTGGGCTCTAACACAGATACGCAGTATTTT. Translated: CASSLGSNTDTQYF.

The chain recombines TRBV6-5 with TRBJ2-2, with a possible D match to TRBD2 (6 bases). CDR3 size: 14 residues. The V gene lost 6 bases and the J gene lost 4 bases, with 12 bases spanning the gap. Germline CDR1 and CDR2: MNHEY and SVGAGI. The CDR3 is CASSGRGSTGELFF. CDR3 coding DNA: TGTGCCAGCAGCGGACGGGGGAGCACCGGGGAGCTGTTTTTT.

J is TRBJ2-3 and V is TRBV5-8; 10 nucleotides agree with TRBD1. CDR3 length: 16 amino acids. The V gene's germline CDR1 is SGHTS and CDR2 YDEGEE. The V segment lost 5 bases and the J segment 4 bases; nucleotides outside the gene matches: 10. CDR3 in amino acids: CASSPTGTGESDTQYF. The CDR3 DNA reads TGTGCCAGCAGTCCTACCGGGACAGGGGAATCAGATACGCAGTATTTT.

The J gene is TRBJ2-7, the V gene TRBV11-1; maybe TRBD1 (5 bases). Germline V gene sequence: CDR1 SGHAT, CDR2 FQDESV (reference sequence). Trimming removed 5 bases from V and 2 bases from J, with 10 bases in between. The CDR3 spans 13 residues. The CDR3 region is CASSMSGPYEQYF. In DNA, the CDR3 is TGTGCCAGCAGCATGTCAGGGCCCTACGAGCAGTACTTC.

CDR3 residues: CASSGMGTGLMNTEAFF. CDR3 DNA sequence: TGTGCCAGTAGTGGGATGGGGACAGGGCTCATGAACACTGAAGCTTTCTTT. The chain joins TRBV19 to TRBJ1-1, with TRBD1 identical over 9 bases. Per the germline V gene, CDR1 is LNHDA and CDR2 is SQIVND (reference sequence). V lost 5 bases and J lost 0; bases outside the gene matches: 10. The length of the CDR3 is 17 residues.

CDR3 loop: CASRGTGTYEQYF. DNA of the CDR3: TGTGCCAGCAGGGGTACGGGAACCTACGAGCAGTACTTC. V is TRBV25-1 and J is TRBJ2-7, with D perhaps TRBD2 (5 bases). This CDR3 region has 13 residues. CDR1 and CDR2 (germline): MGHDK, SYGVNS. Trimming cost V 6 bases and J 2 bases, with 11 bases left between them.

This sequence joins TRBV6-5 and TRBJ2-7, with D possibly being TRBD1 (6 bases). Germline CDR1 reads MNHEY; CDR2 reads SVGAGI. The CDR3 has 12 residues. The V end lost 6 bases, the J end lost 3 bases, and 9 bases lay between the germline ends. The CDR3 bases are TGTGCCAGCAGCTCGGACAGCTACGAGCAGTACTTC. Protein: CASSSDSYEQYF.

This chain links TRBV2 with TRBJ1-2; D not resolved. Between the trimmed V and J ends, which lost 7 bases and 7 bases, there was a span of 19 bases. CDR3 length: 14 residues. Germline loops: CDR1 SNHLY, CDR2 FYNNEI. The CDR3 protein is CASMLDLRPRGYTF. DNA for the CDR3: TGTGCCAGCATGCTAGATCTCCGGCCTCGTGGCTACACCTTC.

The gene calls are TRBV2 and TRBJ2-6; possible D gene TRBD1, 5 bases. Germline values: CDR1 SNHLY, CDR2 FYNNEI. CDR3 length: 16 residues. The V gene lost 7 bases and the J gene lost 0 bases, with 13 bases spanning the gap. The CDR3 region is CASTRQSLSGANVLTF. CDR3 in DNA: TGTGCCAGCACCAGACAGAGTCTCTCTGGGGCCAACGTCCTGACTTTC.

The rearrangement links TRBV11-2 to TRBJ2-1, with 7 bases matching TRBD2. This CDR3 is 15 amino acids long. CDR1 and CDR2 from the germline V gene are SGHAT and FQNNGV. V lost 1 base to trimming and J lost 0 bases; unmatched junction nucleotides: 0. In DNA, the CDR3 is TGTGCCAGCAGCTTAGGGACTAGCTCCTACAATGAGCAGTTCTTC. Protein: CASSLGTSSYNEQFF.

The V and J genes are TRBV11-2 and TRBJ2-3; the match to TRBD1 covers 11 bases. The CDR3 totals 16 residues. With 4 bases clipped from V and 6 bases from J, the junction kept 9 bases outside the gene matches. CDR1 is SGHAT and CDR2 is FQNNGV in the germline V gene. CDR3 coding DNA: TGTGCCAGCAGCTCAGGGACAGGGGGGTTCGGGGATACGCAGTATTTT. Protein sequence: CASSSGTGGFGDTQYF.